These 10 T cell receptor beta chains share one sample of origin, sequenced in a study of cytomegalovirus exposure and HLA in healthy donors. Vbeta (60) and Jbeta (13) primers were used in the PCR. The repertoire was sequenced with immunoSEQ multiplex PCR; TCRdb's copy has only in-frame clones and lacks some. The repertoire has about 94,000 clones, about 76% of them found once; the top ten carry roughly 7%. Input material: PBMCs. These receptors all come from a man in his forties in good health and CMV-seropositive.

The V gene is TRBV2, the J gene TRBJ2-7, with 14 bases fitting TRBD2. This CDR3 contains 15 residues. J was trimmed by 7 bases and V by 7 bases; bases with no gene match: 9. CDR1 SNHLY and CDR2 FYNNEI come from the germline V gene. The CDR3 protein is CASMPLGTSGSEQYF. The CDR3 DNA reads TGTGCCAGCATGCCGTTGGGGACTAGCGGGAGTGAGCAGTACTTC.

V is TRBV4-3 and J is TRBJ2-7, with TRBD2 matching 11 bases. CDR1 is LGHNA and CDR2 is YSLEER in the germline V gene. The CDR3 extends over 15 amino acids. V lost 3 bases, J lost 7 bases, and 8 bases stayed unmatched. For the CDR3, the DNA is TGCGCCAGCAGCCAGGAACTAGCGGGAGAAGGGGAGCAGTACTTC. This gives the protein CASSQELAGEGEQYF.

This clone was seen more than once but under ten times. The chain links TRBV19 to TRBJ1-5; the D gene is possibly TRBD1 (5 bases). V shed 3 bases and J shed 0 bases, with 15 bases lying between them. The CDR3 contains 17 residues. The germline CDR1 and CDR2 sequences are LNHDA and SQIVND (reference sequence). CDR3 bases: TGTGCCAGTAGTATTGCGGGACTCCCAAATAGCAATCAGCCCCAGCATTTT. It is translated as CASSIAGLPNSNQPQHF.

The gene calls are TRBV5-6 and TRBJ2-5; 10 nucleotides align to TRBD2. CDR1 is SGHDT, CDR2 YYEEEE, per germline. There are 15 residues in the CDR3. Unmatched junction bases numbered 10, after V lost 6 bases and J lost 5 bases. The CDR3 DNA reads TGTGCCAGCAAGGAGAGCGGGGGGGCGTGGGAGACCCAGTACTTC. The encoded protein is CASKESGGAWETQYF.

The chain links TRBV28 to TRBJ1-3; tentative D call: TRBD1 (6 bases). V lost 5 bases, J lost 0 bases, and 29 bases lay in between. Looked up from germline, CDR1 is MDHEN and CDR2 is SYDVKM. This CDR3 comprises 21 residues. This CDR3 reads CASSLYGIRGPYLPSGNTIYF. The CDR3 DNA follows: TGTGCCAGCAGTCTTTATGGGATCAGGGGTCCTTATCTTCCCTCTGGAAACACCATATATTTT.

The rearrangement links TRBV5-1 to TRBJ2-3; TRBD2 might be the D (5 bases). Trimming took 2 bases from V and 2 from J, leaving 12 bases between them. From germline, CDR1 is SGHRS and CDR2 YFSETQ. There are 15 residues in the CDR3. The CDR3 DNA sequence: TGCGCCAGCAGCTTTGGAGCGGCGAACACAGATACGCAGTATTTT. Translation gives CASSFGAANTDTQYF. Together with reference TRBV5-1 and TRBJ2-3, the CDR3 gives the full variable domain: KAGVTQTPRYLIKTRGQQVTLSCSPISGHRSVSWYQQTPGQGLQFLFEYFSETQRNKGNFPGRFSGRQFSNSRSEMNVSTLELGDSALYLCASSFGAANTDTQYFGPGTRLTVL.

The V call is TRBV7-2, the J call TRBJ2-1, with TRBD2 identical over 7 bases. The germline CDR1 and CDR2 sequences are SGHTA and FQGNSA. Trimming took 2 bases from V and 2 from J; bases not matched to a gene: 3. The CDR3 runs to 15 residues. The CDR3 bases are TGTGCCAGCAGCTTAAGCGGGATTACCTACAATGAGCAGTTCTTC. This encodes CASSLSGITYNEQFF. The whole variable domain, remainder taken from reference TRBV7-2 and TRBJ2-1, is GAGVSQSPSNKVTEKGKDVELRCDPISGHTALYWYRQSLGQGLEFLIYFQGNSAPDKSGLPSDRFSAERTGGSVSTLTIQRTQQEDSAVYLCASSLSGITYNEQFFGPGTRLTVL.

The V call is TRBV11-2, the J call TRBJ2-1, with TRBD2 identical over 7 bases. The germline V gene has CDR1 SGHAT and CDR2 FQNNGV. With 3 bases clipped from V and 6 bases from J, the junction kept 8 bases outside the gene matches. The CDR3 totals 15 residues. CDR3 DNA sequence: TGTGCCAGCAGCTTCCGCGCGGGAGAGGGCAATGAGCAGTTCTTC. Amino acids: CASSFRAGEGNEQFF.

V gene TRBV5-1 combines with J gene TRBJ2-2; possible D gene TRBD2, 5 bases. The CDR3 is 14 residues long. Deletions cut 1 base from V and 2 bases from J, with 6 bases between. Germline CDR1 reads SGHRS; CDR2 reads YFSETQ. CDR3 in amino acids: CASSLRDNTGELFF. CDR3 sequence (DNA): TGCGCCAGCAGCTTGCGGGATAACACCGGGGAGCTGTTTTTT.

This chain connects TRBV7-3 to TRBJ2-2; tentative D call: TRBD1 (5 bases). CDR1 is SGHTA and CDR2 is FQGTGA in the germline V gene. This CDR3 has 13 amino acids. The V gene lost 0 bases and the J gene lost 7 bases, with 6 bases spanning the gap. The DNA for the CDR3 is TGTGCCAGCAGCTTAACAGGGGACGGGGAGCTGTTTTTT. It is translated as CASSLTGDGELFF.